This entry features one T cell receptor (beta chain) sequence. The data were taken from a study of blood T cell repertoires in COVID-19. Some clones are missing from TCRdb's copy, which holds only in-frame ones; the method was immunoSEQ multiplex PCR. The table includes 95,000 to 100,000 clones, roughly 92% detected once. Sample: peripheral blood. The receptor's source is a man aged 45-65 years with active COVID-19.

This chain's CDR3 is CASTRTTDYGYTF. As DNA, the CDR3 is TGTGCCAGCACCCGGACAACAGATTATGGCTACACCTTC. This rearrangement joins TRBV9 to TRBJ1-2; weak D call: TRBD1 (5 bases). This CDR3 spans 13 amino acids. Germline CDR1 SGDLS, CDR2 YYNGEE. Between the trimmed V and J ends, which lost 6 bases and 5 bases, there was a span of 14 bases.